This T cell receptor (beta chain) was obtained from a study of blood T cell repertoires in COVID-19. The V and J ends lost 7 bases and 12 bases, in that order; junction bases with no gene match: 17. The V gene's germline CDR1 is SGHRS and CDR2 YFSETQ. The CDR3 runs to 15 residues. Repertoires were generated with immunoSEQ multiplex PCR, while TCRdb's copy carries only in-frame clones and drops some. The sample shows hundreds of thousands of clones, roughly 91% of them seen only once. This TCR came from a woman in her fifties or sixties in a cohort exposed to, infected with or recovered from COVID-19 (not recorded which). The sample was PBMCs or T cells enriched from blood (not recorded which). The rearrangement joins TRBV5-1 to TRBJ2-4, with 9 bases that match TRBD1. CDR3 DNA sequence: TGCGCCAGCGGGACAGGGACTCGGGCGGGAGAGGATCAGTACTTC. Residues: CASGTGTRAGEDQYF. Combining the CDR3 with reference TRBV5-1 and TRBJ2-4 gives the whole variable domain KAGVTQTPRYLIKTRGQQVTLSCSPISGHRSVSWYQQTPGQGLQFLFEYFSETQRNKGNFPGRFSGRQFSNSRSEMNVSTLELGDSALYLCASGTGTRAGEDQYFGAGTRLSVL.